This T cell receptor beta chain emerged from a study of shared clonotypes between healthy human individuals. Study observations and caveats: The authors expected sequencing depth to affect clonotype sharing among donors. Sampling was confined to blood; repertoires within tissues likely differ. Among the subsets, naive ones generally showed larger estimated richness than memory ones.

CDR1 is MNHNS and CDR2 is SASEGT in the germline V gene. With V trimmed by 0 bases and J by 11 bases, 11 bases remained unmatched. The CDR3 consists of 15 residues. Deep was the level at which the assay was run. Data came from immunoSEQ multiplex PCR; TCRdb stores just in-frame clones and leaves some out. The sample carries 950,000 to 1,100,000 clones, 65% to 80% recorded once. In regard to this clone: The target antigen is unknown.

The specimen was memory CD4+ T cells sorted from blood. Regarding subset: CD45RA-negative fraction. The receptor comes from a man between 18 and 29 years old in good health. This chain joins TRBV6-1 and TRBJ2-3; 7 bases are shared with TRBD2. Here the CDR3 reads CASSEARTAAGVQYF. The CDR3, as DNA: TGTGCCAGCAGTGAAGCTCGAACCGCGGCGGGGGTGCAGTATTTT.